This entry describes one T cell receptor (beta chain). Germline V gene lookup returns CDR1 SGHTA and CDR2 FQGTGA. The CDR3 is made up of 17 amino acids. Trimming took off 5 bases at V and 2 bases at J, with 21 bases between the two ends. Clones were read by immunoSEQ multiplex PCR, and TCRdb kept only the in-frame ones, dropping some. The table lists 120,000 to 150,000 clones, roughly 90% of them singletons. This sample is drawn from a study of blood T cell repertoires in COVID-19. About the research overall: PBMCs, B-cell-depleted T cells, or T cells were the source of the cDNA or gDNA that made up the material.

This receptor was taken from a woman aged 50 to 60 with acute or convalescent COVID-19. The chain uses TRBV7-3 and TRBJ1-2; D is ambiguous. The sequenced sample consisted of peripheral blood. In DNA form, the CDR3 reads TGTGCCAGCAGCCCCGTTGGTGGTAGTCCTTTAAACTATGGCTACACCTTC. The encoded protein is CASSPVGGSPLNYGYTF.